The next 28 T cell receptor beta chains were all read from a single sample in a study of OX40 agonist ivuxolimab in advanced cancers. Libraries were constructed by the immunoSEQ multiplex PCR assay. TCRdb obtained this table from immuneACCESS and retained in-frame rearrangements with V and J assigned. These tables miss some clones; where compared with another copy, unresolved V genes account for less than half of the shortfall, and the remainder is unexplained. The sample includes approximately 87,000 clones, with 92% observed a single time. The top ten constitute more than 3% of the sample. Sequencing used CD4+ or CD8+ T cells sorted from blood, obtained in a trial of the OX40 agonist ivuxolimab. The receptors come from an adult with an advanced solid tumor such as melanoma, head and neck, liver or kidney cancer.

The gene calls are TRBV27 and TRBJ2-7; D is ambiguous. The CDR3 has 13 residues. V lost 0 bases, J lost 0 bases, and 3 bases lay in between. CDR1 is MNHEY, CDR2 SMNVEV, per germline (reference sequence). This CDR3 reads CASSLSLSYEQYF. The CDR3 nucleotides are TGTGCCAGCAGTTTATCCCTCTCCTACGAGCAGTACTTC.

The chain joins TRBV14 to TRBJ1-1, with unresolved D. Trimming took off 3 bases at V and 8 bases at J, with 10 bases between the two ends. Per the germline V gene, CDR1 is SGHDN and CDR2 is FVKESK. The CDR3 sequence is 12 residues long. CDR3 DNA sequence: TGTGCCAGCAGCCATTTGGGCGGCGAAGCTTTCTTT. It specifies CASSHLGGEAFF.

The chain's CDR3 is CASRRPTSYNEQFF. The CDR3 DNA is TGTGCCAGCAGACGGCCTACAAGTTACAATGAGCAGTTCTTC. This sequence joins TRBV27 and TRBJ2-1; D call uncertain. The CDR3 covers 14 residues. Germline lookup yields CDR1 MNHEY and CDR2 SMNVEV (reference sequence). Trimming took 6 bases from V and 4 from J, leaving 13 bases between them.

The chain combines TRBV4-2 with TRBJ1-2; 8 nucleotides align to TRBD1. J gave up 2 bases and V 5 bases, and 4 bases lay outside the gene matches. Germline V gene lookup returns CDR1 LGHNA and CDR2 YNFKEQ. CDR3 length: 14 amino acids. The CDR3: CASSFRQGNYGYTF. CDR3 nucleotide sequence: TGTGCCAGCAGCTTCCGACAGGGGAACTATGGCTACACCTTC.

The chain combines TRBV6-5 with TRBJ1-2; TRBD1 aligns across 9 bases. Per germline, CDR1 MNHEY and CDR2 SVGAGI. This CDR3 comprises 14 residues. V shed 6 bases, J shed 3 bases, and the junction held 5 bases outside the gene matches. In DNA, the CDR3 is TGTGCCAGCAGCATCGACAGGGGGTACTATGGCTACACCTTC. Its protein product is CASSIDRGYYGYTF.

This clone was seen only a few times. CDR3 sequence: CASSYSGGNEKLFF. The DNA for the CDR3 is TGTGCCAGCAGTTATTCGGGGGGGAATGAAAAACTGTTTTTT. This chain joins TRBV6-5 and TRBJ1-4, with D tentatively TRBD1 (5 bases). The CDR3 spans 14 residues. Per the germline V gene, CDR1 is MNHEY and CDR2 is SVGAGI. V dropped 3 bases and J dropped 5 bases, with 10 bases sitting between them.

The count of this clone is one. This sequence joins TRBV4-2 and TRBJ2-3; D uncertain. Germline CDR1 and CDR2: LGHNA and YNFKEQ. The CDR3 has 15 residues. V was pared by 6 bases and J by 3 bases, with 16 bases between. The CDR3 nucleotides read TGTGCCAGCAGTCTTACGGAAGTCGGGACAGATACGCAGTATTTT. Translating gives CASSLTEVGTDTQYF.

The rearrangement joins TRBV27 to TRBJ2-3; TRBD2 matches at 9 bases. Trimming removed 1 base from V and 4 bases from J; junction bases left unmatched: 3. The CDR3 is 15 residues long. In germline, CDR1 is MNHEY, CDR2 SMNVEV (reference sequence). The CDR3 sequence is CASSLLAGVPDTQYF. The CDR3 DNA reads as TGTGCCAGCAGTTTATTAGCGGGGGTACCAGATACGCAGTATTTT.

This chain uses TRBV6-5 with TRBJ1-2, with D perhaps matching TRBD1 (5 bases). CDR3 length: 15 amino acids. V dropped 0 bases and J dropped 6 bases, with 14 bases sitting between them. Germline V CDR1 and CDR2: MNHEY, SVGAGI. In DNA form, the CDR3 reads TGTGCCAGCAGTTACTCGATGGGACGCCTCGATGGCTACACCTTC. It is translated as CASSYSMGRLDGYTF.

The J gene is TRBJ1-1, the V gene TRBV14, with unresolved D. The germline V gene has CDR1 SGHDN and CDR2 FVKESK. The CDR3 is 16 amino acids. Trimming removed 0 bases from V and 4 bases from J, with 15 bases in between. DNA of the CDR3: TGTGCCAGCAGCCAAGATCAGACCAGGTTGGCCACTGAAGCTTTCTTT. It is translated as CASSQDQTRLATEAFF.

The chain employs TRBV27 and TRBJ2-1; the D is unclear. Trimming pared 5 bases from V and 3 bases from J, leaving 14 bases between. CDR1 and CDR2 from the germline V gene are MNHEY and SMNVEV (reference sequence). CDR3 size: 15 residues. In nucleotides, the CDR3 is TGTGCCAGCAGTAGCTCCGCGTCTAGCTACAATGAGCAGTTCTTC. It yields the protein CASSSSASSYNEQFF.

V gene TRBV7-6 combines with J gene TRBJ2-7; D perhaps matches TRBD1 (6 bases). Trimming took 3 bases from V and 3 from J, leaving 15 bases between them. Germline CDR1 and CDR2: SGHVS and FNYEAQ. CDR3 length equals 15 residues. CDR3 in amino acids: CASSFHRESLYEQYF. The CDR3 DNA is TGTGCCAGCAGCTTCCACAGGGAGTCTCTCTACGAGCAGTACTTC.

The rearrangement joins TRBV7-9 to TRBJ2-1; 14 bases are shared with TRBD2. The CDR3 is made up of 16 amino acids. Per germline, CDR1 SEHNR and CDR2 FQNEAQ (reference sequence). V trimming: 6 bases; J trimming: 9 bases; junction bases outside the gene matches: 10. The CDR3 region has the DNA TGTGCCAGCAGGTCGACCGGGACTAGCGGGAGTATTGAGCAGTTCTTC. This sequence encodes CASRSTGTSGSIEQFF.

The V and J genes are TRBV4-1 and TRBJ1-4, with D possibly being TRBD1 (5 bases). Germline assignment: CDR1 MGHRA and CDR2 YSYEKL. Trimming left V 0 bases short and J 9 bases short, with 14 bases between. This CDR3 region has 15 residues. CDR3 sequence reads: CASSQDLDSAKKLFF. For the CDR3, the DNA is TGCGCCAGCAGCCAAGATTTAGACAGCGCCAAAAAACTGTTTTTT.

This chain connects TRBV19 to TRBJ1-4; perhaps TRBD1 as D (5 bases). V was clipped by 4 bases and J by 10 bases, with 10 bases between them. Germline V gene lookup returns CDR1 LNHDA and CDR2 SQIVND (reference sequence). CDR3 length: 12 amino acids. As DNA, the CDR3 is TGTGCCAGTAGTAGGGGGGGTGGAAAACTGTTTTTT. It is translated as CASSRGGGKLFF.

The chain combines TRBV9 with TRBJ2-1; 13 nucleotides line up with TRBD2. This CDR3 region has 16 residues. The germline gives CDR1 SGDLS, CDR2 YYNGEE. The ends lost 4 bases at V and 3 bases at J; junction bases unmatched: 4. CDR3 DNA sequence: TGTGCCAGCAGCCCCCGGACTAGCGGGAGCTACAATGAGCAGTTCTTC. As protein: CASSPRTSGSYNEQFF. Together with reference TRBV9 and TRBJ2-1, the CDR3 gives the full variable domain: DSGVTQTPKHLITATGQRVTLRCSPRSGDLSVYWYQQSLDQGLQFLIQYYNGEERAKGNILERFSAQQFPDLHSELNLSSLELGDSALYFCASSPRTSGSYNEQFFGPGTRLTVL.

J is TRBJ2-5 and V is TRBV5-1; 10 bases agree with TRBD1. The V segment lost 2 bases and the J segment 4 bases; nucleotides outside the gene matches: 5. Germline V CDR1 and CDR2: SGHRS, YFSETQ. There are 15 residues in the CDR3. The DNA for the CDR3 is TGCGCCAGCAGCTTTTACGGACAGGGGGGAGAGACCCAGTACTTC. Its protein is CASSFYGQGGETQYF.

The chain couples TRBV5-4 to TRBJ1-2; D perhaps matches TRBD1 (5 bases). V lost 2 bases to trimming and J lost 8 bases, with 10 bases between them. The CDR3 loop spans 12 amino acids. Germline assignment: CDR1 SGHNT and CDR2 YYREEE (reference sequence). The CDR3 protein is CASSFQGGGYTF. CDR3 coding DNA: TGTGCCAGCAGCTTCCAGGGAGGCGGCTACACCTTC.

With respect to this clone: The junction and the germline gene differ at one end; a read error may be behind it. CDR3 loop: CASSFGGNFGYTF. Written as DNA, the CDR3 is TGTGCCAGCAGTTTCGGGGGCAACTTTGGCTACACCTTC. The chain employs TRBV27 and TRBJ1-2; a weak D match, TRBD1 (6 bases). Germline CDR1 is MNHEY and CDR2 is SMNVEV (reference sequence). This CDR3 comprises 13 residues.

This chain joins TRBV11-3 and TRBJ2-7; D perhaps matches TRBD2 (7 bases). The CDR3 spans 16 residues. V lost 5 bases and J 4 bases, leaving 21 bases between the germline ends. Germline lookup yields CDR1 SGHNT and CDR2 YENEEA. The CDR3 reads CASSPRGGEAPYEQYF. DNA of the CDR3: TGTGCCAGCAGCCCTAGAGGGGGGGAAGCGCCATACGAGCAGTACTTC.

The V call is TRBV6-6, the J call TRBJ2-1, with 10 bases lining up with TRBD1. V lost 4 bases and J lost 4; bases outside the gene matches: 4. The CDR3 runs to 15 residues. Germline CDR1 is MNHNY and CDR2 is SVGAGI (reference sequence). CDR3 DNA: TGTGCCAGCAGTTCCGGGACAGGGGATTACAATGAGCAGTTCTTC. Translated: CASSSGTGDYNEQFF.

The V call is TRBV27, the J call TRBJ1-5, with D maybe TRBD1 (6 bases). V shed 4 bases and J shed 3 bases, with 28 bases lying between them. This CDR3 is built from 20 residues. CDR1 and CDR2 from the germline V gene are MNHEY and SMNVEV (reference sequence). The CDR3 spells CASSSLWGAQIPLINQPQHF. The CDR3 DNA is TGTGCCAGCAGTTCATTGTGGGGGGCGCAAATACCCCTCATCAATCAGCCCCAGCATTTT.

The chain joins TRBV5-8 to TRBJ2-1; tentative D call: TRBD2 (6 bases). V lost 1 base to trimming and J lost 9 bases, with 14 bases between them. Germline V CDR1 and CDR2: SGHTS, YDEGEE. This CDR3 spans 14 amino acids. CDR3: CASSLKLALREQFF. CDR3 nucleotides: TGTGCCAGCAGCTTGAAACTAGCCCTACGTGAGCAGTTCTTC.

The chain recombines TRBV27 with TRBJ2-2, with 7 bases matching TRBD2. Germline assignment: CDR1 MNHEY and CDR2 SMNVEV (reference sequence). This CDR3 comprises 13 residues. J gave up 6 bases and V 6 bases, and 4 bases lay outside the gene matches. DNA of the CDR3: TGTGCCAGCAGCGTTGGGGGGGCCGGGGAGCTGTTTTTT. Translated: CASSVGGAGELFF.

This clone was detected only once. V is TRBV30 and J is TRBJ2-7; D perhaps matches TRBD2 (6 bases). Germline V lookup: CDR1 GTSNPN, CDR2 SVGIG (reference sequence). The CDR3 totals 12 residues. V was trimmed by 4 bases and J by 0 bases, leaving 7 bases between them. This CDR3 reads CAWTSDSYEQYF. CDR3 DNA: TGTGCCTGGACTAGCGACTCCTACGAGCAGTACTTC.

This rearrangement joins TRBV27 to TRBJ1-2, with 9 bases lining up with TRBD1. The V gene's germline CDR1 is MNHEY and CDR2 SMNVEV (reference sequence). With V trimmed by 3 bases and J by 8 bases, 10 bases remained unmatched. CDR3 length: 15 amino acids. CDR3 sequence (DNA): TGTGCCAGCAGTTTCGGACCGGGGACAGGGCACGGCTACACCTTC. Residues: CASSFGPGTGHGYTF.

The J gene is TRBJ1-5, the V gene TRBV6-1, with D perhaps matching TRBD1 (5 bases). V was trimmed by 7 bases and J by 5 bases, leaving 15 bases between them. This CDR3 contains 14 residues. Germline V gene sequence: CDR1 MNHNS, CDR2 SASEGT. Written as DNA, the CDR3 is TGTGCCAGCACTATTTGGGGGGAGGATCAGCCCCAGCATTTT. It codes for CASTIWGEDQPQHF.

The chain joins TRBV4-1 to TRBJ2-1; D possibly corresponds to TRBD1 (6 bases). The germline V gene has CDR1 MGHRA and CDR2 YSYEKL. The CDR3 is 16 amino acids. V lost 2 bases and J lost 3, with 14 bases in between. The CDR3 coding sequence is TGCGCCAGCAGCCAATACAAACAGGGAGACTACAATGAGCAGTTCTTC. Translation gives CASSQYKQGDYNEQFF.